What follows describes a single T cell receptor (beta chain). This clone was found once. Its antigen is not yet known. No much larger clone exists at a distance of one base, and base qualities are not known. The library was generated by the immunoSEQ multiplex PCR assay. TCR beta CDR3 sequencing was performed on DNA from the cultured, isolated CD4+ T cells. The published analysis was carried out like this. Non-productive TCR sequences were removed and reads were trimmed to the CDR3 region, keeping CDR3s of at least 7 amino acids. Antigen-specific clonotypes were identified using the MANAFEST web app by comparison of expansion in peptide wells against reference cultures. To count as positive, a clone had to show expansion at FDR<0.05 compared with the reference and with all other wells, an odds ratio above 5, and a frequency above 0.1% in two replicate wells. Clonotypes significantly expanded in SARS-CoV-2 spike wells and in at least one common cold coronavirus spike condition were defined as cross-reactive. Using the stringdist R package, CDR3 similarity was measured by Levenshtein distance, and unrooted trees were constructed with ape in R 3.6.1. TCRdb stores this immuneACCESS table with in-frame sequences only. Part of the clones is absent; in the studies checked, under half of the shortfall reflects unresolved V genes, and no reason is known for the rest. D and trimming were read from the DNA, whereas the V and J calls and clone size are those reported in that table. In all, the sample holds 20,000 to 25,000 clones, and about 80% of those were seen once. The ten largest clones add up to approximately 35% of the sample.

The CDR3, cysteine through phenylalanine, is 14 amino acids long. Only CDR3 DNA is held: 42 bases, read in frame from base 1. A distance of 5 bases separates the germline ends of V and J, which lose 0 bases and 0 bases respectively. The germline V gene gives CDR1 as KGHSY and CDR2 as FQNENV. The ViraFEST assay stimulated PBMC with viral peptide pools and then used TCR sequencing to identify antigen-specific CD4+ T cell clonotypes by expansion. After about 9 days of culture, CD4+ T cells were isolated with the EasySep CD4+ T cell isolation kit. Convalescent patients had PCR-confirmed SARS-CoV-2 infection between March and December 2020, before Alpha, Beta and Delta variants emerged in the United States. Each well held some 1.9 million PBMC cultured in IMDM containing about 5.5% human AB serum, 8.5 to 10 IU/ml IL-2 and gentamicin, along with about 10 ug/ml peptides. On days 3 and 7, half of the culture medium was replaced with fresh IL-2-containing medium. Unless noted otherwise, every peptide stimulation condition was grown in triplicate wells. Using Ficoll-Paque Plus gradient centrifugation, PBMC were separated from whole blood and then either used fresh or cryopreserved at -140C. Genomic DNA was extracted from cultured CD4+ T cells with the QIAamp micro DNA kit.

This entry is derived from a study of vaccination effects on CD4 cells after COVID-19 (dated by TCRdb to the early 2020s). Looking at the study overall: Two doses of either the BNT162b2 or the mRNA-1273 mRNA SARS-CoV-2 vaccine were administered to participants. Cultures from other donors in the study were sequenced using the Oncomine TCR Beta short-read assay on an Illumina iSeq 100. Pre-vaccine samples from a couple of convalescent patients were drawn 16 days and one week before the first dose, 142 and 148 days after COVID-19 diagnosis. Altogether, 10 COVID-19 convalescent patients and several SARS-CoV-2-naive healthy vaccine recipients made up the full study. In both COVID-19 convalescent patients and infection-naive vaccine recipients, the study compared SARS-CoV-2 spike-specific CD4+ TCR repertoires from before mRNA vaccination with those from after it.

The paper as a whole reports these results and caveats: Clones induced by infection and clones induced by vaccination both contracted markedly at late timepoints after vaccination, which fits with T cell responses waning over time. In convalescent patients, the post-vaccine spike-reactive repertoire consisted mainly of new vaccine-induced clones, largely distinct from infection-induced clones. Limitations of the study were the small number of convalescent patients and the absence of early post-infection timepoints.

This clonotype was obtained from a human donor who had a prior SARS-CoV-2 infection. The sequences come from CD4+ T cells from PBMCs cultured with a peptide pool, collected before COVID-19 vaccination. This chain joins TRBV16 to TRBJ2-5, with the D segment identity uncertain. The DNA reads TGTGCCAGCAGCCAATCATCGGACCAAGAGACCCAGTACTTC. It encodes CASSQSSDQETQYF.